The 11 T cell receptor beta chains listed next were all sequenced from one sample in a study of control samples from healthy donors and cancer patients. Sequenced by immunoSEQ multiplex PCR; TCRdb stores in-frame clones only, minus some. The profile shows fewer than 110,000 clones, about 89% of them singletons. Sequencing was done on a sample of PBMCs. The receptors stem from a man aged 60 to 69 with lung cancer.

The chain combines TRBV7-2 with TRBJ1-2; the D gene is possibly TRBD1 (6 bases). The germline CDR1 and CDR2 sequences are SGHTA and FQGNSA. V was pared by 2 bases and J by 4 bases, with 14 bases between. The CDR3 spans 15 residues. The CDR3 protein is CASSLSSGASYGYTF. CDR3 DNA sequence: TGTGCCAGCAGCTTAAGCTCAGGGGCGAGCTATGGCTACACCTTC.

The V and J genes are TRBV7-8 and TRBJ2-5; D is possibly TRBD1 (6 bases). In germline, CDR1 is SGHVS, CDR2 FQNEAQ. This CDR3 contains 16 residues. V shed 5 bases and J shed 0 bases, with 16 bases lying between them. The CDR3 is CASSPGQTRYQETQYF. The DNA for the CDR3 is TGTGCCAGCAGCCCCGGACAGACGAGGTACCAAGAGACCCAGTACTTC. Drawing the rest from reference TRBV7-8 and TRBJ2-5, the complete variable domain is GAGVSQSPRYKVAKRGQDVALRCDPISGHVSLFWYQQALGQGPEFLTYFQNEAQLDKSGLPSDRFFAERPEGSVSTLKIQRTQQEDSAVYLCASSPGQTRYQETQYFGPGTRLLVL.

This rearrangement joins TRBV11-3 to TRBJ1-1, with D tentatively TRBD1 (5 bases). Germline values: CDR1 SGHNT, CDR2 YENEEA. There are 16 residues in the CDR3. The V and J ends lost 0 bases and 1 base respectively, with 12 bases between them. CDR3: CASSLDWGGWNTEAFF. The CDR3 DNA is TGTGCCAGCAGCTTAGATTGGGGCGGTTGGAACACTGAAGCTTTCTTT.

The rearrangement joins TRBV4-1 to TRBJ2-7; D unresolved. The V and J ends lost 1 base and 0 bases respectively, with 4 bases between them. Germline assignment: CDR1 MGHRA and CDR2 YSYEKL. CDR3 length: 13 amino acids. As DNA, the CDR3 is TGCGCCAGCAGCCAAGTCCCCTCCTACGAGCAGTACTTC. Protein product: CASSQVPSYEQYF.

The CDR3 DNA reads TGTGCCAGCAGCTCGGGGCTTGGGGGGAGGGGTGGCTACACCTTC. As protein: CASSSGLGGRGGYTF. The V gene is TRBV7-2, the J gene TRBJ1-2, with a weak D call TRBD1 (5 bases). The V gene lost 4 bases and the J gene lost 7 bases, with 19 bases spanning the gap. Germline CDR1 and CDR2: SGHTA and FQGNSA. The length of the CDR3 is 15 residues.

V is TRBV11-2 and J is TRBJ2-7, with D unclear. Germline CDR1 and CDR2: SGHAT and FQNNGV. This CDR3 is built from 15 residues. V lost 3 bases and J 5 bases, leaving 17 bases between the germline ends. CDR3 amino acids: CASSFMVFPNHEQYF. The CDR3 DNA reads TGTGCCAGCAGCTTCATGGTATTCCCGAACCACGAGCAGTACTTC.

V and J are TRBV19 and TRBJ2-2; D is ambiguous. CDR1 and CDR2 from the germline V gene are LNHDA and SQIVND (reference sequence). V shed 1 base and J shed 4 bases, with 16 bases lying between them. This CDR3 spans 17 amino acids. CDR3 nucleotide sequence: TGTGCCAGTAGTATAGGAGGCGCACCTCGCAGCACCGGGGAGCTGTTTTTT. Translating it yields CASSIGGAPRSTGELFF.

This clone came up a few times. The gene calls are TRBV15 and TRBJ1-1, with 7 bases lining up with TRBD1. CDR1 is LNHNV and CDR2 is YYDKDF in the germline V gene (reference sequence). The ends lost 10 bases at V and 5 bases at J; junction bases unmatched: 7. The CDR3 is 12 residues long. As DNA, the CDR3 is TGTGCCATCAGGGGGTTGGAAACTGAAGCTTTCTTT. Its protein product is CAIRGLETEAFF.

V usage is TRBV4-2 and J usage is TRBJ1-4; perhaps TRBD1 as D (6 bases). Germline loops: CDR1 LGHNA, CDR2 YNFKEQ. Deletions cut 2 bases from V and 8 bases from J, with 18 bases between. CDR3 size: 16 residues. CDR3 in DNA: TGTGCCAGCAGCCAACCAGCGGAGGGGGATGGAGAAAAACTGTTTTTT. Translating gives CASSQPAEGDGEKLFF.

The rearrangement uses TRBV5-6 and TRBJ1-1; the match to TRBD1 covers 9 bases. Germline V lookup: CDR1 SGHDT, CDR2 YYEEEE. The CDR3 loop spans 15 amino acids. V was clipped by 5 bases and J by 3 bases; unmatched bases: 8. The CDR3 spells CASRITGGADTEAFF. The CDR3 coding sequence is TGTGCCAGCAGAATTACAGGGGGCGCGGACACTGAAGCTTTCTTT.

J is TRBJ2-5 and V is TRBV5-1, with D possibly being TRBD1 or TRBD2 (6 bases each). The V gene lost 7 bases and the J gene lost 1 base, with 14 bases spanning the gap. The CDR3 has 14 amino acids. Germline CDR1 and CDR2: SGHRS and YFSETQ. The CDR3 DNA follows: TGCGCCAGCCGGGTGGGGGGCCCCCAAGAGACCCAGTACTTC. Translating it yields CASRVGGPQETQYF.